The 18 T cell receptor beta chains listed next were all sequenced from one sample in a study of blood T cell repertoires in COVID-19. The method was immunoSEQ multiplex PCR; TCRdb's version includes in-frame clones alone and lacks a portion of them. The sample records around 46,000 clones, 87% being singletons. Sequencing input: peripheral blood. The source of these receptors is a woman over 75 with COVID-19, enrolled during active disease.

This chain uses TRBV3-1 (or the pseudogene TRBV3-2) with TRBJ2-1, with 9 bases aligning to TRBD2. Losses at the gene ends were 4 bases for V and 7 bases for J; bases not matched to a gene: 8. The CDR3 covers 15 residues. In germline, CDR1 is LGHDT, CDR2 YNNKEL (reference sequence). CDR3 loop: CASSPYSGSRNEQFF. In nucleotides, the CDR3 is TGTGCCAGCAGCCCTTATAGCGGGAGTAGGAATGAGCAGTTCTTC.

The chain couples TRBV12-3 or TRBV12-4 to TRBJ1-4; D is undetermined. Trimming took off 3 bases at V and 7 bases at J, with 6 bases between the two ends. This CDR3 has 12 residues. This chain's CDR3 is CASSFGSEKLFF. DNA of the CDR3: TGTGCCAGCAGTTTCGGGTCTGAAAAACTGTTTTTT.

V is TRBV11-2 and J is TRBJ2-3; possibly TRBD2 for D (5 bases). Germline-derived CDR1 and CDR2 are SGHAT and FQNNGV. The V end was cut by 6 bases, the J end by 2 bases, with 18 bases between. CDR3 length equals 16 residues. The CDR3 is CASRHSGRLFTDTQYF. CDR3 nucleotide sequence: TGTGCCAGCAGGCACAGCGGAAGGCTATTCACAGATACGCAGTATTTT.

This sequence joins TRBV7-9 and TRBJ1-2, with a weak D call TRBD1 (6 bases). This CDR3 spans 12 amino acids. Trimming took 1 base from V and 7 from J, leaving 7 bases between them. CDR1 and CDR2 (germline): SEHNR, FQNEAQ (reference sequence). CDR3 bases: TGTGCCAGCAGCTTAGACAGGGCTGGCTACACCTTC. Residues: CASSLDRAGYTF.

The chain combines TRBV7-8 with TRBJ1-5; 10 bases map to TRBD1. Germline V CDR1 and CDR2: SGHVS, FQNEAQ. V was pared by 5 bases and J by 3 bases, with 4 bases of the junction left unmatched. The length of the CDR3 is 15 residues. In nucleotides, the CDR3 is TGTGCCAGCAGCGTCGGGACAGGGGACAATCAGCCCCAGCATTTT. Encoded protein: CASSVGTGDNQPQHF.

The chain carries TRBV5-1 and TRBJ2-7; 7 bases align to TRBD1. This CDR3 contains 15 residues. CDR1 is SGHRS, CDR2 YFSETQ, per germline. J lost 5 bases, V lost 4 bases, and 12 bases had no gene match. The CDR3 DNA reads TGCGCCAGCAGCCTTACAGGGGTGTATCCGGACGAGCAGTACTTC. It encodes CASSLTGVYPDEQYF. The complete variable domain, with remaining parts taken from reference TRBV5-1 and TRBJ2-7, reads KAGVTQTPRYLIKTRGQQVTLSCSPISGHRSVSWYQQTPGQGLQFLFEYFSETQRNKGNFPGRFSGRQFSNSRSEMNVSTLELGDSALYLCASSLTGVYPDEQYFGPGTRLTVT.

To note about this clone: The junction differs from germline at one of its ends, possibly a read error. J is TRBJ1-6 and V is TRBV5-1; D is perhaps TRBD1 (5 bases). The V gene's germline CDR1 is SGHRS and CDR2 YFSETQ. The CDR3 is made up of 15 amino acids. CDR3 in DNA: TGCGCCAGCAGTTTGGCCTCCGGACAAAATTCACCCCTCCACTTT. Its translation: CASSLASGQNSPLHF.

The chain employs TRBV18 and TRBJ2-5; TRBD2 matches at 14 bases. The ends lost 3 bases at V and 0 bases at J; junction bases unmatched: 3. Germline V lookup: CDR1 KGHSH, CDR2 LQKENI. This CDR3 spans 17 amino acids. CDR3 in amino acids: CASSPRLAGGYQETQYF. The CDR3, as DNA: TGTGCCAGCTCACCGAGACTAGCGGGAGGGTACCAAGAGACCCAGTACTTC.

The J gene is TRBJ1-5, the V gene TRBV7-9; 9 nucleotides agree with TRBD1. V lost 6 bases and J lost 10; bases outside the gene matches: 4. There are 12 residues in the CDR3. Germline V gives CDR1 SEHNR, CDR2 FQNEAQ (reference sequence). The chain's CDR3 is CASSPTGGPQHF. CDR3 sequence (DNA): TGTGCCAGCAGTCCCACAGGGGGCCCCCAGCATTTT.

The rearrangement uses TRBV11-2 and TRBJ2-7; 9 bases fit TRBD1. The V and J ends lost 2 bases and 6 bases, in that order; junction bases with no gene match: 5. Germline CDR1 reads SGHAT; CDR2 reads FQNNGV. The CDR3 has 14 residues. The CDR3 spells CASSLLGTGTEQYF. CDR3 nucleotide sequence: TGTGCCAGCAGCTTACTTGGGACAGGGACCGAGCAGTACTTC.

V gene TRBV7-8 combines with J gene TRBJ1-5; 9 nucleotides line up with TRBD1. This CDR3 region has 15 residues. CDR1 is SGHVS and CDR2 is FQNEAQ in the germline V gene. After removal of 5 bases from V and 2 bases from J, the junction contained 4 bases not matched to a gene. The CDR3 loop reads CASSLTGGGNQPQHF. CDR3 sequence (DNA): TGTGCCAGCAGCCTGACAGGGGGTGGCAATCAGCCCCAGCATTTT.

CDR3 loop: CASSPKSQENIQYF. The DNA of the CDR3 is TGTGCCAGCTCACCAAAGAGTCAAGAAAACATTCAGTACTTC. The J gene is TRBJ2-4, the V gene TRBV18; D not resolved. V was trimmed by 2 bases and J by 5 bases, leaving 10 bases between them. The CDR3 is made up of 14 amino acids. Germline CDR1 and CDR2: KGHSH and LQKENI. Drawing the rest from reference TRBV18 and TRBJ2-4, the complete variable domain is NAGVMQNPRHLVRRRGQEARLRCSPMKGHSHVYWYRQLPEEGLKFMVYLQKENIIDESGMPKERFSAEFPKEGPSILRIQQVVRGDSAAYFCASSPKSQENIQYFGAGTRLSVL.

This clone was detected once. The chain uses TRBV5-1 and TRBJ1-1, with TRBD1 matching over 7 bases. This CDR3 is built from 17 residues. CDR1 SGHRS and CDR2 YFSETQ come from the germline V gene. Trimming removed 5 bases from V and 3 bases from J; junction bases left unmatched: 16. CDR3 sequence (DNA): TGCGCCAGCAGGGGGCCGAATTTAGGGGGCGCAGACACTGAAGCTTTCTTT. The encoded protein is CASRGPNLGGADTEAFF. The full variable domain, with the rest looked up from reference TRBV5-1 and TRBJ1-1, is KAGVTQTPRYLIKTRGQQVTLSCSPISGHRSVSWYQQTPGQGLQFLFEYFSETQRNKGNFPGRFSGRQFSNSRSEMNVSTLELGDSALYLCASRGPNLGGADTEAFFGQGTRLTVV.

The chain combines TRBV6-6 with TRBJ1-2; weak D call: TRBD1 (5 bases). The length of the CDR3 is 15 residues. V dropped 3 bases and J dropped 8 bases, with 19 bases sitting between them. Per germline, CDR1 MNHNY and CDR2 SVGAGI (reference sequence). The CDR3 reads CASSYGSVGGDGYTF. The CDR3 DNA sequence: TGTGCCAGCAGTTATGGCTCGGTGGGAGGGGACGGCTACACCTTC.

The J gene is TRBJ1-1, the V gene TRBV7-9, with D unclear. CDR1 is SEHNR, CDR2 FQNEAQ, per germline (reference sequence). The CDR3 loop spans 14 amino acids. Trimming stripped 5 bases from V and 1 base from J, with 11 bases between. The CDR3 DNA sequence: TGTGCCAGCAGCCCATGGCGGTGGAACACTGAAGCTTTCTTT. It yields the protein CASSPWRWNTEAFF.

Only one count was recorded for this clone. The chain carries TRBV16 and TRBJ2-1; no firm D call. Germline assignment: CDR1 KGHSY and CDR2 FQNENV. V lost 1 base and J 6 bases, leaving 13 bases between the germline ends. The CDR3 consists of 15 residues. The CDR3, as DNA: TGTGCCAGCAGCCAATATGAGCGTCGTGGCAATGAGCAGTTCTTC. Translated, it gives CASSQYERRGNEQFF.

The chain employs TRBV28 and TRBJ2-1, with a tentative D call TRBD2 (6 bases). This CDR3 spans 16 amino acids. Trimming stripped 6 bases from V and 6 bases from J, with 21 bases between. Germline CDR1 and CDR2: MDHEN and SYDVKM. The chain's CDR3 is CASRKYRLGGGNEQFF. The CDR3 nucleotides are TGTGCCAGCAGAAAATACAGGCTCGGGGGTGGCAATGAGCAGTTCTTC.

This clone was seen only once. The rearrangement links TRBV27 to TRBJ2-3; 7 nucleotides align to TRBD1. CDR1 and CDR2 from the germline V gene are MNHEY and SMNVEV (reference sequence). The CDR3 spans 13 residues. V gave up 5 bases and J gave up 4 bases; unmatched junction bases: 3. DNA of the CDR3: TGTGCCAGCAGTAAGCAGGGGGCAGATACGCAGTATTTT. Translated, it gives CASSKQGADTQYF.